Listed here are 23 T cell receptor beta chains from one sample, sequenced in a study of blood T cell repertoires in COVID-19. Method: immunoSEQ multiplex PCR; TCRdb's copy keeps in-frame clones and lacks some. This table holds around 100,000 clones, around 91% found once. What was sequenced was peripheral blood. The source of these receptors is a woman of 80 years or more with acute or convalescent COVID-19.

The rearrangement links TRBV24-1 to TRBJ1-5, with TRBD1 identical over 7 bases. Trimming removed 4 bases from V and 3 bases from J; junction bases left unmatched: 5. CDR3 size: 15 residues. CDR1 and CDR2 (germline): KGHDR, SFDVKD. This CDR3 reads CATSEGGQFNQPQHF. Here the CDR3 DNA reads TGTGCCACCAGTGAGGGGGGACAGTTCAATCAGCCCCAGCATTTT.

This clone appeared once. The chain employs TRBV19 and TRBJ1-5; TRBD1 might be the D (5 bases). The CDR3 runs to 15 residues. The germline V gene encodes CDR1 LNHDA and CDR2 SQIVND (reference sequence). V was trimmed by 3 bases and J by 3 bases, leaving 12 bases between them. The CDR3 DNA follows: TGTGCCAGTAGTATTAGTCGGGGGGTCAATCAGCCCCAGCATTTT. Its translation: CASSISRGVNQPQHF.

The J gene is TRBJ1-5, the V gene TRBV6-5; no definite D call. The CDR3 has 13 amino acids. The germline V gene has CDR1 MNHEY and CDR2 SVGAGI. Trimming removed 4 bases at V and 6 bases at J, with 10 bases between. CDR3 bases: TGTGCCAGCAGTTTCATCGTCGGTCAGCCCCAGCATTTT. It encodes CASSFIVGQPQHF.

This chain connects TRBV18 to TRBJ2-7, with a weak D call TRBD1 (5 bases). From germline, CDR1 is KGHSH and CDR2 LQKENI. This CDR3 is 15 amino acids long. V was clipped by 0 bases and J by 6 bases, with 15 bases between them. The CDR3 region is CASSPPAGSGGEQYF. CDR3 in DNA: TGTGCCAGCTCACCACCGGCAGGGTCAGGCGGCGAGCAGTACTTC.

The rearrangement links TRBV5-1 to TRBJ2-7; weak D call: TRBD1 (5 bases). The germline V gene has CDR1 SGHRS and CDR2 YFSETQ. The CDR3 spans 13 residues. Trimming removed 4 bases from V and 1 base from J, with 9 bases in between. The CDR3 sequence: CASSEDNSYEQYF. The CDR3 DNA is TGCGCCAGCAGCGAGGACAATTCCTACGAGCAGTACTTC.

The V gene is TRBV7-6, the J gene TRBJ1-2; D perhaps matches TRBD1 (5 bases). Trimming pared 5 bases from V and 4 bases from J, leaving 11 bases between. From germline, CDR1 is SGHVS and CDR2 FNYEAQ. The CDR3 totals 13 residues. The CDR3 region is CASSQGVLYGYTF. The CDR3 nucleotides are TGTGCCAGCAGCCAAGGGGTCCTCTATGGCTACACCTTC.

V usage is TRBV3-1 (or the pseudogene TRBV3-2) and J usage is TRBJ2-5; 7 bases are a match to TRBD2. The germline CDR1 and CDR2 sequences are LGHDT and YNNKEL (reference sequence). The CDR3 runs 16 residues. The V segment lost 0 bases and the J segment 5 bases; nucleotides outside the gene matches: 9. For the CDR3, the DNA is TGTGCCAGCAGCCAAGAGAGGGGCGGTAGCGGGGAGACCCAGTACTTC. Translating it yields CASSQERGGSGETQYF.

V and J are TRBV2 and TRBJ2-5; 11 bases are a match to TRBD2. CDR3 length equals 15 residues. CDR1 SNHLY and CDR2 FYNNEI come from the germline V gene. Trimming at V came to 6 bases and at J to 1 base, leaving 4 bases not matched to a gene. CDR3 loop: CASRRLAGSQETQYF. Written as DNA, the CDR3 is TGTGCCAGCAGACGACTAGCGGGGAGCCAAGAGACCCAGTACTTC.

V usage is TRBV5-1 and J usage is TRBJ1-1; no clear D gene. V lost 2 bases to trimming and J lost 4 bases, with 6 bases between them. Germline V CDR1 and CDR2: SGHRS, YFSETQ. The CDR3 length is 12 residues. The CDR3 spells CASSFRGTEAFF. The CDR3 DNA reads as TGCGCCAGCAGCTTTCGGGGCACTGAAGCTTTCTTT.

This chain joins TRBV2 and TRBJ1-5, with D possibly TRBD1 on 6 matching bases. The CDR3 is 14 residues long. V lost 5 bases to trimming and J lost 5 bases, with 13 bases between them. Germline CDR1 is SNHLY and CDR2 is FYNNEI. CDR3 nucleotide sequence: TGTGCCAGCAGTCCCCCGACAGGATATCAGCCCCAGCATTTT. Residues: CASSPPTGYQPQHF.

The CDR3 bases are TGCAGCGTTTGGGACAGGGTCCACGAGCAGTACTTC. It encodes CSVWDRVHEQYF. The chain couples TRBV29-1 to TRBJ2-7; 9 nucleotides match TRBD1. The length of the CDR3 is 12 residues. In germline, CDR1 is SQVTM, CDR2 ANQGSEA. V shed 5 bases, J shed 5 bases, and the junction held 4 bases outside the gene matches.

The chain is built from TRBV7-9 and TRBJ2-2, with TRBD1 matching 7 bases. The length of the CDR3 is 15 residues. Germline-derived CDR1 and CDR2 are SEHNR and FQNEAQ (reference sequence). The J segment lost 4 bases and the V segment lost 5 bases, leaving 7 bases of the junction unmatched. The CDR3 DNA reads TGTGCCAGCAGCCCGACAGGGTCCCCCACCGGGGAGCTGTTTTTT. Protein sequence: CASSPTGSPTGELFF. The variable domain in full, with the rest retrieved from reference TRBV7-9 and TRBJ2-2, is DTGVSQNPRHKITKRGQNVTFRCDPISEHNRLYWYRQTLGQGPEFLTYFQNEAQLEKSRLLSDRFSAERPKGSFSTLEIQRTEQGDSAMYLCASSPTGSPTGELFFGEGSRLTVL.

The chain recombines TRBV19 with TRBJ2-2, with 8 bases identical to TRBD1. Germline V gene lookup returns CDR1 LNHDA and CDR2 SQIVND (reference sequence). The V and J ends lost 7 bases and 2 bases, in that order; junction bases with no gene match: 3. The CDR3 length is 14 residues. CDR3 region: CASIDRGNTGELFF. In DNA, the CDR3 is TGTGCCAGTATCGACAGGGGTAACACCGGGGAGCTGTTTTTT.

As regards this clone: The same CDR3 can be traced to other DNA sequences in this sample. The V and J genes are TRBV2 and TRBJ1-2, with a weak D call TRBD1 (6 bases). The V and J ends lost 4 bases and 0 bases respectively, with 6 bases between them. Germline values: CDR1 SNHLY, CDR2 FYNNEI. This CDR3 has 13 residues. Written as DNA, the CDR3 is TGTGCCAGCAGTGGGGACACTAACTATGGCTACACCTTC. Translation gives CASSGDTNYGYTF.

This rearrangement joins TRBV4-3 to TRBJ2-5; 9 positions match TRBD1. Looked up from germline, CDR1 is LGHNA and CDR2 is YSLEER. CDR3 length: 16 residues. The V gene end was trimmed by 1 base and the J gene end by 10 bases; junction bases not matched to a gene: 13. This chain's CDR3 is CASSQALVGTGKNQYF. DNA for the CDR3: TGCGCCAGCAGCCAAGCACTTGTCGGGACAGGGAAAAACCAGTACTTC.

The rearrangement links TRBV6-6 to TRBJ1-1; no reliable D call. This CDR3 has 14 residues. CDR1 is MNHNY, CDR2 SVGAGI, per germline (reference sequence). Trimming took off 2 bases at V and 1 base at J, with 8 bases between the two ends. The CDR3 spells CASSYEEGNTEAFF. CDR3 nucleotide sequence: TGTGCCAGCAGTTACGAGGAGGGGAACACTGAAGCTTTCTTT.

This clone was seen at least ten times. The chain has TRBV5-4 and TRBJ2-1; possible D gene TRBD1, 5 bases. Trimming stripped 3 bases from V and 9 bases from J, with 10 bases between. This CDR3 has 12 amino acids. Germline CDR1 SGHNT, CDR2 YYREEE (reference sequence). The CDR3 DNA sequence: TGTGCCAGCAGCTCAGGGCTGCCTGAGCAGTTCTTC. This codes for CASSSGLPEQFF.

This rearrangement joins TRBV9 to TRBJ2-6; D remains ambiguous. The V gene's germline CDR1 is SGDLS and CDR2 YYNGEE. This CDR3 is 14 amino acids long. V lost 4 bases and J lost 3, with 8 bases in between. The CDR3 reads CASSPRFGANVLTF. The CDR3 bases are TGTGCCAGCAGCCCGAGGTTTGGGGCCAACGTCCTGACTTTC.

The count of this clone is one. The chain joins TRBV5-5 to TRBJ2-7, with 10 bases fitting TRBD1. With 5 bases clipped from V and 2 bases from J, the junction kept 10 bases outside the gene matches. This CDR3 contains 16 residues. The germline CDR1 and CDR2 sequences are SGHKS and YYEKEE (reference sequence). The CDR3 sequence is CASRPHGTGVPYEQYF. The CDR3, as DNA: TGTGCCAGCAGACCACACGGGACAGGGGTTCCCTACGAGCAGTACTTC.

This clone was recorded once. The chain uses TRBV5-1 and TRBJ2-7; maybe TRBD1 (5 bases). Germline V lookup: CDR1 SGHRS, CDR2 YFSETQ. The CDR3 has 13 amino acids. With 4 bases removed from V and 3 bases from J, the gap between germline ends came to 11 bases. The DNA for the CDR3 is TGCGCCAGCAGCAGGGGCCCGAACTACGAGCAGTACTTC. As protein: CASSRGPNYEQYF.

This chain links TRBV1 with TRBJ1-1. TRBV1 is noted as a pseudogene. The CDR3 contains 18 residues. The CDR3 DNA follows: TGCACCAGCAGCCCGACTCCGCTCGCCGTAAGCATGAACACTGAAGCTTTCTTT. It is translated as CTSSPTPLAVSMNTEAFF.

This clone came up once. J is TRBJ1-6 and V is TRBV28; D not certain. Trimming stripped 3 bases from V and 7 bases from J, with 13 bases between. CDR1 is MDHEN, CDR2 SYDVKM, per germline. The CDR3 runs 15 residues. The CDR3 DNA reads as TGTGCCAGCAGTTTTCCCGGTACTTGGAATTCACCCCTCCACTTT. Translated: CASSFPGTWNSPLHF.

This CDR3 is CASSLVLATNSYNEQFF. The DNA of the CDR3 is TGTGCCAGCAGCTTAGTACTAGCAACCAATTCCTACAATGAGCAGTTCTTC. The chain recombines TRBV7-9 with TRBJ2-1; possible D gene TRBD2, 6 bases. There are 17 residues in the CDR3. From germline, CDR1 is SEHNR and CDR2 FQNEAQ (reference sequence). V was clipped by 1 base and J by 1 base, with 14 bases between them.